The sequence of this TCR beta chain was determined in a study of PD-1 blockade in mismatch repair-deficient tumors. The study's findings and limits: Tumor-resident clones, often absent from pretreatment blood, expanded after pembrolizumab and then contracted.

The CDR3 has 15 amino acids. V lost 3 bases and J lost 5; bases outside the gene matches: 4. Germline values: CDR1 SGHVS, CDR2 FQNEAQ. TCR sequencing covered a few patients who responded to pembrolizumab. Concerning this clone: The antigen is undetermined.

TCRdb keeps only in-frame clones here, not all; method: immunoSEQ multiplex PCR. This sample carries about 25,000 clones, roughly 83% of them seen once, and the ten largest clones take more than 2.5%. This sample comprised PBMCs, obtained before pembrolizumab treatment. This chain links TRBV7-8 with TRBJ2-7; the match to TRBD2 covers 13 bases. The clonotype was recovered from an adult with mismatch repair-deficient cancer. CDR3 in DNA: TGTGCCAGCAGCTTTGAAGGACTAGCGGGAGACGAGCAGTACTTC. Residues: CASSFEGLAGDEQYF. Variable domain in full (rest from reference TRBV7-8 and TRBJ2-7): GAGVSQSPRYKVAKRGQDVALRCDPISGHVSLFWYQQALGQGPEFLTYFQNEAQLDKSGLPSDRFFAERPEGSVSTLKIQRTQQEDSAVYLCASSFEGLAGDEQYFGPGTRLTVT.